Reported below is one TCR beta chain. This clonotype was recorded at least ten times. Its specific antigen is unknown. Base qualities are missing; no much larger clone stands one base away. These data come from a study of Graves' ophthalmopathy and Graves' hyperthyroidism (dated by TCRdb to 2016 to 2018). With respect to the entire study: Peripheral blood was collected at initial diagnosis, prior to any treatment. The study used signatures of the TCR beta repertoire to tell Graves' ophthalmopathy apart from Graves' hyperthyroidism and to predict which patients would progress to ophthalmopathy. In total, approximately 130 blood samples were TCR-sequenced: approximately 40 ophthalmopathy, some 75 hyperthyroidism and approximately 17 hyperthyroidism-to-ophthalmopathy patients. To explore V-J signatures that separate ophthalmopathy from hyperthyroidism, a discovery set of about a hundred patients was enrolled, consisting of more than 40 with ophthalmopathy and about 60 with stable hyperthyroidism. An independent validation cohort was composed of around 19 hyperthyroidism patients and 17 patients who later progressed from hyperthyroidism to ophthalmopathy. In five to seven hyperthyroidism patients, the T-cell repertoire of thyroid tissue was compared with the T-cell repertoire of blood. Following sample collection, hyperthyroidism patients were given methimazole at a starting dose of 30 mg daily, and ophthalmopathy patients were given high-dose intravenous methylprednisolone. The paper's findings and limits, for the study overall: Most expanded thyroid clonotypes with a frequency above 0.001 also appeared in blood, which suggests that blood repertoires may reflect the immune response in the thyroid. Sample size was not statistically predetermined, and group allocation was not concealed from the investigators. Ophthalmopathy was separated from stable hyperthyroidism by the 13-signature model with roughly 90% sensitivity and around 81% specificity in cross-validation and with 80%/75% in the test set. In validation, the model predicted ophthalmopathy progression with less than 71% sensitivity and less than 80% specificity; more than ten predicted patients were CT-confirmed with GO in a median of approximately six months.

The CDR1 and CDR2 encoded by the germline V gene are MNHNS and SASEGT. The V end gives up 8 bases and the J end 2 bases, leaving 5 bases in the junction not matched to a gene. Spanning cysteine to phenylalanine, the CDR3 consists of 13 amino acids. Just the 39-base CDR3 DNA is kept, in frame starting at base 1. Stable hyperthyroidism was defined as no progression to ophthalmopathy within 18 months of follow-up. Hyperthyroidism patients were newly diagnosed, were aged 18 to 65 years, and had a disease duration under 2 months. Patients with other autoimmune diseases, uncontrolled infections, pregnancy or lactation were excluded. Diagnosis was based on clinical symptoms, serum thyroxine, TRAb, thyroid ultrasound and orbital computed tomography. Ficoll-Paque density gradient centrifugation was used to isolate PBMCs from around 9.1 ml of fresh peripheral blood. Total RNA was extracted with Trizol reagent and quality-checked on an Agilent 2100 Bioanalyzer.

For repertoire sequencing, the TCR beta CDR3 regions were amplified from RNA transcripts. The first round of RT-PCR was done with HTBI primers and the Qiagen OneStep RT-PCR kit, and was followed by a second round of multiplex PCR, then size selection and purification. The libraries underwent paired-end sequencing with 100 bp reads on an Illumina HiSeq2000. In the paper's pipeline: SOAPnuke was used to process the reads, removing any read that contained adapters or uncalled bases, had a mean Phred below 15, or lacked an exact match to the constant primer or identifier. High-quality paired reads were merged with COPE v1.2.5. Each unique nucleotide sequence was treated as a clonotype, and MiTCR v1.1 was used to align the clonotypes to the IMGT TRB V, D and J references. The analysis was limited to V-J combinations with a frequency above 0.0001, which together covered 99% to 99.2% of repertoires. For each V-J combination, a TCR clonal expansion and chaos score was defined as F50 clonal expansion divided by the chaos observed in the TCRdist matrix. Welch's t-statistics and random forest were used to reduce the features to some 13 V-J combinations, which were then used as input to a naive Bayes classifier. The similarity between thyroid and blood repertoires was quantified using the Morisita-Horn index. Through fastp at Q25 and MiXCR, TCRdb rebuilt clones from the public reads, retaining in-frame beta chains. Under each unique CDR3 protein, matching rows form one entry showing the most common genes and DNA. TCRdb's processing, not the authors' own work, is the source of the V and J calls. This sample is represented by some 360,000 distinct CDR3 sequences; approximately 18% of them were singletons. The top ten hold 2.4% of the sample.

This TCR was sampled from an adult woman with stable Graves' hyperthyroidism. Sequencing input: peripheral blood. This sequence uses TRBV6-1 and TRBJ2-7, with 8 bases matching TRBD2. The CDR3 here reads CASSGTRPYEQYF. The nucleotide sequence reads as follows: TGTGCCAGCTCCGGGACTAGACCCTACGAGCAGTACTTC.